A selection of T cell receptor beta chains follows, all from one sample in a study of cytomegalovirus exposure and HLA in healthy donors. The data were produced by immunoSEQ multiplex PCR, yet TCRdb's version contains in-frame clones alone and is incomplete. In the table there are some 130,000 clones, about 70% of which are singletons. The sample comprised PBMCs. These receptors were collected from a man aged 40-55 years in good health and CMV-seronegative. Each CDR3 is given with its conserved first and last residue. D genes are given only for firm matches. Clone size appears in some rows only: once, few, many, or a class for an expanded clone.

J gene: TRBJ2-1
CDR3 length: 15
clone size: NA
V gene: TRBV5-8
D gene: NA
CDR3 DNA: TGTGCCAGCAGCCCGCGAATAGCAGCCTACAATGAGCAGTTCTTC
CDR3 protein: CASSPRIAAYNEQFF

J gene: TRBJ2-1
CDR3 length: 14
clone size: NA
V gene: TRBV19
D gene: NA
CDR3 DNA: TGTGCCACCAAACTTGCGGGCTCCTACAATGAGCAGTTCTTC
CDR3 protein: CATKLAGSYNEQFF

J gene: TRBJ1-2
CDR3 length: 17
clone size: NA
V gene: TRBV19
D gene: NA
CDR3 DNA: TGTGCCAGTAGTATGGCCCCCCGACAGAGATCTAACTATGGCTACACCTTC
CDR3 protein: CASSMAPRQRSNYGYTF

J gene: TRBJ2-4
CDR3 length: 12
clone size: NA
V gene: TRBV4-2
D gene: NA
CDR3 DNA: TGTGCCAGCAGCCAAGACGGGGACATTCAGTACTTC
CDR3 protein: CASSQDGDIQYF

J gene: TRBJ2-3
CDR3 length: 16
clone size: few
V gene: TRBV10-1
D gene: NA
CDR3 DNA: TGCGCCAGCAATCGGAACAGGGATAGAAGCACAGATACGCAGTATTTT
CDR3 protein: CASNRNRDRSTDTQYF

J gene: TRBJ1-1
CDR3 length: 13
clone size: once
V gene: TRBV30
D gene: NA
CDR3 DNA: TGTGCCTGGAACCACATCATGAACACTGAAGCTTTCTTT
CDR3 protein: CAWNHIMNTEAFF

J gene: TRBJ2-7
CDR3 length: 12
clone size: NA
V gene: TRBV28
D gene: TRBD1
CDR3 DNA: TGTGCCAGCAGGTCCACAGGGGACGAGCAGTACTTC
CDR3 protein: CASRSTGDEQYF

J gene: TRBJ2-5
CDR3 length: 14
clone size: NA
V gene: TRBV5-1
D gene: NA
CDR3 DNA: TGCGCCAGCAGCCCCACAAGACTTAAAGAGACCCAGTACTTC
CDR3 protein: CASSPTRLKETQYF

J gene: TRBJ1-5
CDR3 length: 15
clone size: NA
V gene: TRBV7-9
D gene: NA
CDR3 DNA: TGTGCCAGCAGCTTTTCTGATGCGGGCAATCAGCCCCAGCATTTT
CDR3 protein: CASSFSDAGNQPQHF

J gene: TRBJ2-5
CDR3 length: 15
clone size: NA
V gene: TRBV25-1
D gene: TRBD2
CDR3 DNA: TGTGCCAGCAGCGCCAGCGGGGGATGGGGAGAGACCCAGTACTTC
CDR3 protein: CASSASGGWGETQYF

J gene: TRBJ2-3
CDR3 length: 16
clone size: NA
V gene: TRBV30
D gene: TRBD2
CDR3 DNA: TGTGCCTGGAGTAACCGACTAGCGGGGAGCACAGATACGCAGTATTTT
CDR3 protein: CAWSNRLAGSTDTQYF

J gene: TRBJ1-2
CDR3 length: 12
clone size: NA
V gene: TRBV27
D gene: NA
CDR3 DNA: TGTGCCAGCCGGAGCGGGGCCGGGGGCTACACCTTC
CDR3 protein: CASRSGAGGYTF

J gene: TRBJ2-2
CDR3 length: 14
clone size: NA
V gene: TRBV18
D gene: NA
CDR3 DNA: TGTGCCAGCTCTCCTAACAGGGACACCGGGGAGCTGTTTTTT
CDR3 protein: CASSPNRDTGELFF

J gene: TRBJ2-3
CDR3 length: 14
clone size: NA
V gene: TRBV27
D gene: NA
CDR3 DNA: TGTGCCAGCAGTTCCCTCGGGGGCACAGATACGCAGTATTTT
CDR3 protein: CASSSLGGTDTQYF

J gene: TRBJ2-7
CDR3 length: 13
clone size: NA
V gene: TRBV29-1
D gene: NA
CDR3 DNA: TGCAGCGTGCGACTAGAGAGCTCCTACGAGCAGTACTTC
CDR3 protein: CSVRLESSYEQYF

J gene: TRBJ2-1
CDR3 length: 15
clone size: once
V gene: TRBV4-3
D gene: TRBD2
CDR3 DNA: TGCGCCAGCAGCCCTAGACTAGCGGGAGGCAATGAGCAGTTCTTC
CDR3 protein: CASSPRLAGGNEQFF

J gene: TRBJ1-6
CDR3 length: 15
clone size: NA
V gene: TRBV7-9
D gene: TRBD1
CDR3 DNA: TGTGCCAGCAGCTCGACCGGGACAGGGGGATCACCCCTCCACTTT
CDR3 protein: CASSSTGTGGSPLHF

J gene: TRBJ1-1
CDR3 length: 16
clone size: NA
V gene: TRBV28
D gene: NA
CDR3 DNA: TGTGCCAGCATTCCGGGAGGAGCCCTCAAGAACACTGAAGCTTTCTTT
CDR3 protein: CASIPGGALKNTEAFF

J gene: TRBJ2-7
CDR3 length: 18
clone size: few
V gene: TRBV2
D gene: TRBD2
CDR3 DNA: TGTGCCAGCAGTGAAACTCAAGGGTCTAGCGGGGACTCCTACGAGCAGTACTTC
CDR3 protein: CASSETQGSSGDSYEQYF

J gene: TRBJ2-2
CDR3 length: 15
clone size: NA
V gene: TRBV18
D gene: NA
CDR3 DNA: TGTGCCAGCTCACCCAGGAACCCCTCCACCGGGGAGCTGTTTTTT
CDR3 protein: CASSPRNPSTGELFF

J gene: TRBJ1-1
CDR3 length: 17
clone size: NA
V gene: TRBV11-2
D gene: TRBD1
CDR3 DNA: TGTGCCAGCAGCTTGGGGACAGGAGGAGGATTGAACACTGAAGCTTTCTTT
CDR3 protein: CASSLGTGGGLNTEAFF

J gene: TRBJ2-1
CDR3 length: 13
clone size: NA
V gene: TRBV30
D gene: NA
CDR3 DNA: TGTGCCTGGAGTGTACTGGGAGGTCATGAGCAGTTCTTC
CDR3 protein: CAWSVLGGHEQFF

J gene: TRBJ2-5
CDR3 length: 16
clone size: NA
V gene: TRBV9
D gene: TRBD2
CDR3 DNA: TGTGCCAGCAGCGCGGGGGGGACTAGCGTCCAAGAGACCCAGTACTTC
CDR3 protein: CASSAGGTSVQETQYF

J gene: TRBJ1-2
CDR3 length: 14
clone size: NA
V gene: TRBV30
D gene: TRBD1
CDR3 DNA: TGTGCCTGGATTGCAGGGGGCTCTAACTATGGCTACACCTTC
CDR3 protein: CAWIAGGSNYGYTF

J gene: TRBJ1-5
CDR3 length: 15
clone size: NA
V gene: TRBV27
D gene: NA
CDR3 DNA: TGTGCCAGCAGTTTTGGGGGCGGGTGGAGTCAGCCCCAGCATTTT
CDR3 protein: CASSFGGGWSQPQHF

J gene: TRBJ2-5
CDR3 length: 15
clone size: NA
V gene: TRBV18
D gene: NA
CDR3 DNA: TGTGCCAGCTCCCCCCCGGGGTCGCGGCAAGAGACCCAGTACTTC
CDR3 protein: CASSPPGSRQETQYF

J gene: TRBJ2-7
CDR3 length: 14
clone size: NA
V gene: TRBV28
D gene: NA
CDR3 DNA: TGTGCCAGCAGTCCCTCCGACCGCCCGGGTGAGCAGTACTTC
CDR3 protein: CASSPSDRPGEQYF

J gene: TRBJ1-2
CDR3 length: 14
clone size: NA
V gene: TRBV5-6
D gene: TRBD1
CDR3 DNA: TGTGCCAGCAGTGGGGACAGGGGGAACTATGGCTACACCTTC
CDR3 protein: CASSGDRGNYGYTF

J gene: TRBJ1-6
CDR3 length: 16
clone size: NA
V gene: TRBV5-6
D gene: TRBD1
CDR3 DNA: TGTGCCAGCAGCCGACTTGGGACAGGGTACAATTCACCCCTCCACTTT
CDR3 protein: CASSRLGTGYNSPLHF

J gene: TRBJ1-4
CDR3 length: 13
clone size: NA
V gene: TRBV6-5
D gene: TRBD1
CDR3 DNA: TGTGCCAGCAGTTATAACAGGGGAGAAAAACTGTTTTTT
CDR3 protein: CASSYNRGEKLFF

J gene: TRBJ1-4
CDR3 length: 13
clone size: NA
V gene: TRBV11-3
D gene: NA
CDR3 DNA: TGTGCCAGCCGCCAGGGAGGAAATGAAAAACTGTTTTTT
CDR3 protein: CASRQGGNEKLFF

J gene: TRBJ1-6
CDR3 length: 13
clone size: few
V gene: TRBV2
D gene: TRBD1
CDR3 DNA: TGTGCCAGACAGACAGGGGAGAGTTCACCCCTCCACTTT
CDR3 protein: CARQTGESSPLHF

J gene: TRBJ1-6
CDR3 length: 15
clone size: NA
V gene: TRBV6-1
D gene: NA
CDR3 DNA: TGTGCCAGCAGTGCTCCCGGTCGGGAAAATTCACCCCTCCACTTT
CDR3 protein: CASSAPGRENSPLHF

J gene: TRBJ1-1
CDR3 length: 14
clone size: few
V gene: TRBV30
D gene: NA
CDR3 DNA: TGTGCCTGGAGTTCCCGACTGGAGAACACTGAAGCTTTCTTT
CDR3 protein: CAWSSRLENTEAFF

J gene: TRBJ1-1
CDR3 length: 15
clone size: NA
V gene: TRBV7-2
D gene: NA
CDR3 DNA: TGTGCCAGCAGCCCCTCGGGACAATTCTACACTGAAGCTTTCTTT
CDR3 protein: CASSPSGQFYTEAFF

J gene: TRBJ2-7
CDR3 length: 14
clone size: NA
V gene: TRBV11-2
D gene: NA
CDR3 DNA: TGTGCCAGCAGCCCTGGGCCCACCACCTACGAGCAGTACTTC
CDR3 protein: CASSPGPTTYEQYF

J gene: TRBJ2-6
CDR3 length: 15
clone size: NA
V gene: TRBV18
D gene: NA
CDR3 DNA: TGTGCCAGCTCACCTTCTCCGTCTGGGGCCAACGTCCTGACTTTC
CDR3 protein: CASSPSPSGANVLTF

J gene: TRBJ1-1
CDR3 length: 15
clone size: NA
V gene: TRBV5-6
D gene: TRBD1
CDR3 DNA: TGTGCCAGCAGCTTACTAGGACAGGGGAGCACTGAAGCTTTCTTT
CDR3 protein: CASSLLGQGSTEAFF

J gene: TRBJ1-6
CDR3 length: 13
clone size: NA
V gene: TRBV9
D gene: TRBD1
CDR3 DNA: TGTGCCAGCTCGCGACAGGGGGATTCACCCCTCCACTTT
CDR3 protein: CASSRQGDSPLHF

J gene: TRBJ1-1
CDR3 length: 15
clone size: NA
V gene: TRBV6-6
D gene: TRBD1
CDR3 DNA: TGTGCCAGCAGTTACAGGGGACAGGGAGACGCTGAAGCTTTCTTT
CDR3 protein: CASSYRGQGDAEAFF

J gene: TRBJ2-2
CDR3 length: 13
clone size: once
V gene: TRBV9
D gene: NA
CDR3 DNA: TGTGCCAGCAGCGTACAGAACACCGGGGAGCTGTTTTTT
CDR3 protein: CASSVQNTGELFF

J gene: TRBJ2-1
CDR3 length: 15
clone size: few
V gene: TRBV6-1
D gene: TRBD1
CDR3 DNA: TGTGCCAGCAGGTACGGGACAGGGGCTTGGAATGAGCAGTTCTTC
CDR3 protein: CASRYGTGAWNEQFF

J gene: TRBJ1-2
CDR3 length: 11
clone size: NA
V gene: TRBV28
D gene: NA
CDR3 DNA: TGTGCCAGCAGTATCGAGTATGGCTACACCTTC
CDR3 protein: CASSIEYGYTF

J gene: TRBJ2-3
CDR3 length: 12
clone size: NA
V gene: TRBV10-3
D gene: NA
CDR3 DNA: TGTGCCATCAGTGAAGCCGGAGATACGCAGTATTTT
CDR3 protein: CAISEAGDTQYF

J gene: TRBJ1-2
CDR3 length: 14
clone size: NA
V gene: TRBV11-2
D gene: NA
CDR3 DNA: TGTGCCAGCAGCCCCTCCTCGGGGGGACATGGCTACACCTTC
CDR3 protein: CASSPSSGGHGYTF